The entry that follows covers one T cell receptor beta chain sequence. Antigen: not known. The authors amplified TCR beta CDR3 regions from RNA transcripts. Second-round multiplex PCR followed a first-round RT-PCR using HTBI primers. TCRdb used MiXCR to reprocess the multiplex PCR reads, holding one entry per CDR3 protein. The sample yields some 350,000 distinct CDR3 sequences, roughly 15% seen once. This sample is drawn from a study of Graves' ophthalmopathy and Graves' hyperthyroidism. There are 13 residues in the CDR3. Trimming removed 3 bases at V and 6 bases at J, with 11 bases between. Whole-study results and caveats: Blood also carried most expanded thyroid clonotypes exceeding 0.001 frequency. Using a 13-signature model, the authors split ophthalmopathy from stable hyperthyroidism, with approximately 88% sensitivity and roughly 83% specificity. Ophthalmopathy progression predictions by the model showed 72.22% specificity and 70.59% sensitivity.

In this cohort's terms, stable hyperthyroidism meant no ophthalmopathy by 18 months of follow-up. This clonotype was sampled from an adult woman with stable Graves' hyperthyroidism. Specimen: peripheral blood. The rearrangement joins TRBV12-3 or TRBV12-4 to TRBJ1-2, with D possibly being TRBD1 (6 bases). The CDR3 region has the DNA TGTGCCAGCAGTTTTGCAGGGGAAAATGGCTACACCTTC. Translated, it gives CASSFAGENGYTF.